The 17 T cell receptor beta chains given below trace back to one sample, sequenced in a study of T cell responses to AZD1222 COVID-19 vaccine. Using immunoSEQ multiplex PCR, the repertoire was profiled, and TCRdb retains in-frame clones only, with some absent. The sample comprises under 95,000 clones, 85% to 90% of which are singletons, and over 1.1% rests with the top ten. Specimen: peripheral blood, collected 28 days after the second AZD1222 dose. The receptors stem from an adult who received the AZD1222 COVID-19 vaccine.

This clone was seen just once. V usage is TRBV3-1 (or the pseudogene TRBV3-2) and J usage is TRBJ2-2; D is uncertain. CDR1 LGHDT and CDR2 YNNKEL come from the germline V gene (reference sequence). Trimming pared 1 base from V and 8 bases from J, leaving 5 bases between. CDR3 length: 12 residues. This CDR3 is CASSQVQGELFF. Here the CDR3 DNA reads TGTGCCAGCAGCCAAGTGCAGGGGGAGCTGTTTTTT.

The chain links TRBV7-3 to TRBJ1-1; D gene ambiguous. The CDR3 runs to 13 residues. Germline-derived CDR1 and CDR2 are SGHTA and FQGTGA. The V and J ends lost 2 bases and 0 bases respectively, with 4 bases between them. The chain's CDR3 is CASSLQVNTEAFF. For the CDR3, the DNA is TGTGCCAGCAGCTTACAGGTGAACACTGAAGCTTTCTTT.

The rearrangement joins TRBV18 to TRBJ2-7; TRBD2 might be the D (7 bases). This CDR3 has 16 residues. Germline V gene data show CDR1 as KGHSH and CDR2 as LQKENI. Trimming took off 0 bases at V and 7 bases at J, with 19 bases between the two ends. The DNA for the CDR3 is TGTGCCAGCTCACCACCCTCGGGGGGCCTAGGAGGTGAGCAGTACTTC. Amino acids: CASSPPSGGLGGEQYF.

This clone was found a few times. This chain uses TRBV6-4 with TRBJ2-2; D not certain. The germline CDR1 and CDR2 sequences are MRHNA and SNTAGT. CDR3 size: 14 residues. V dropped 2 bases and J dropped 0 bases, with 4 bases sitting between them. The CDR3 DNA is TGTGCCAGCAGTGACGGGGCGAACACCGGGGAGCTGTTTTTT. This codes for CASSDGANTGELFF.

This chain joins TRBV7-2 and TRBJ2-5; D gene ambiguous. Germline-derived CDR1 and CDR2 are SGHTA and FQGNSA. The CDR3 totals 13 residues. V lost 9 bases and J 5 bases, leaving 16 bases between the germline ends. The CDR3 protein is CASQKTFGETQYF. The DNA for the CDR3 is TGTGCCAGTCAGAAGACCTTCGGTGAGACCCAGTACTTC.

The chain uses TRBV29-1 and TRBJ2-5, with D unclear. This CDR3 contains 12 residues. The V gene lost 5 bases and the J gene lost 2 bases, with 9 bases spanning the gap. Germline CDR1 reads SQVTM; CDR2 reads ANQGSEA. In nucleotides, the CDR3 is TGCAGCGTTCAGCGATCTCAAGAGACCCAGTACTTC. It is translated as CSVQRSQETQYF.

The rearrangement uses TRBV4-1 and TRBJ1-5, with 7 bases that match TRBD1. The CDR3 runs to 17 residues. Germline trimming cut 4 bases from V and 1 base from J; bases unmatched to any gene: 10. Germline values: CDR1 MGHRA, CDR2 YSYEKL. The CDR3 here is CASSRSPQGGSNQPQHF. The CDR3, as DNA: TGCGCCAGCAGCCGTTCGCCTCAGGGGGGAAGCAATCAGCCCCAGCATTTT.

The chain is built from TRBV29-1 and TRBJ1-2; no definite D call. Germline V lookup: CDR1 SQVTM, CDR2 ANQGSEA. The CDR3 runs 13 residues. With 0 bases removed from V and 6 bases from J, the gap between germline ends came to 11 bases. CDR3 DNA: TGCAGCGTTGAAGATCGGAGAGGCCATGGCTACACCTTC. It encodes CSVEDRRGHGYTF.

The V and J genes are TRBV30 and TRBJ1-5; tentative D call: TRBD1 (6 bases). V lost 1 base, J lost 2 bases, and 18 bases lay in between. This CDR3 is 17 amino acids long. Germline lookup yields CDR1 GTSNPN and CDR2 SVGIG (reference sequence). CDR3 residues: CAWSATGGGIGNQPQHF. Written as DNA, the CDR3 is TGTGCCTGGAGTGCTACGGGGGGCGGGATTGGCAATCAGCCCCAGCATTTT.

The genes are TRBV7-3 and TRBJ1-1; D gene unclear. Germline V CDR1 and CDR2: SGHTA, FQGTGA. There are 14 residues in the CDR3. Trimming cost V 2 bases and J 10 bases, with 17 bases left between them. CDR3 protein: CASSLLVGRLRAFF. In nucleotides, the CDR3 is TGTGCCAGCAGCTTACTTGTAGGGCGATTGCGAGCTTTCTTT.

This chain joins TRBV30 and TRBJ1-1; D is unclear. This CDR3 comprises 13 residues. From germline, CDR1 is GTSNPN and CDR2 SVGIG (reference sequence). Trimming removed 2 bases at V and 1 base at J, with 8 bases between. CDR3 nucleotide sequence: TGTGCCTGGAGTCCCAGCCCGAACACTGAAGCTTTCTTT. Residues: CAWSPSPNTEAFF.

There are a few counts of this clone. The chain combines TRBV7-9 with TRBJ1-1; a weak D match, TRBD1 (5 bases). CDR3 length: 14 residues. Trimming removed 2 bases at V and 5 bases at J, with 12 bases between. Germline CDR1 SEHNR, CDR2 FQNEAQ (reference sequence). The CDR3 region has the DNA TGTGCCAGCAGCTTACAGGGATCGTGGACTGAAGCTTTCTTT. It codes for CASSLQGSWTEAFF.

The chain couples TRBV4-1 to TRBJ2-7; TRBD1 might be the D (6 bases). The germline CDR1 and CDR2 sequences are MGHRA and YSYEKL. V was clipped by 4 bases and J by 2 bases, with 15 bases between them. The CDR3 totals 15 residues. In DNA, the CDR3 is TGCGCCAGCAGCCTCTGGGACAATGGAGCCTACGAGCAGTACTTC. This encodes CASSLWDNGAYEQYF.

The V and J genes are TRBV5-4 and TRBJ2-1; D remains ambiguous. The ends were cut back, 0 bases at V and 5 bases at J, with 6 bases in the middle. The CDR3 consists of 13 residues. Germline CDR1 SGHNT, CDR2 YYREEE (reference sequence). The CDR3 here is CASSLVEDNEQFF. The CDR3 nucleotides are TGTGCCAGCAGCTTGGTTGAGGACAATGAGCAGTTCTTC.

This clone was found a few times. The chain carries TRBV7-2 and TRBJ1-5; TRBD1 matches 7 bases. The CDR3 spans 15 residues. Germline lookup yields CDR1 SGHTA and CDR2 FQGNSA. The ends lost 5 bases at V and 4 bases at J; junction bases unmatched: 8. This chain's CDR3 is CASSATGTVNQPQHF. In nucleotides, the CDR3 is TGTGCCAGCAGCGCGACCGGGACAGTTAATCAGCCCCAGCATTTT.

The gene calls are TRBV28 and TRBJ2-7; no reliable D call. Germline CDR1 and CDR2: MDHEN and SYDVKM. The CDR3 sequence is 12 residues long. The V gene lost 2 bases and the J gene lost 1 base, with 3 bases spanning the gap. This chain's CDR3 is CASSLQSYEQYF. The CDR3 bases are TGTGCCAGCAGTTTACAGTCCTACGAGCAGTACTTC. The whole variable domain, filled in from reference TRBV28 and TRBJ2-7, reads DVKVTQSSRYLVKRTGEKVFLECVQDMDHENMFWYRQDPGLGLRLIYFSYDVKMKEKGDIPEGYSVSREKKERFSLILESASTNQTSMYLCASSLQSYEQYFGPGTRLTVT.

The chain has TRBV15 and TRBJ2-7; 8 bases are shared with TRBD1. J lost 3 bases, V lost 4 bases, and 5 bases had no gene match. This CDR3 contains 14 residues. Per germline, CDR1 LNHNV and CDR2 YYDKDF (reference sequence). The CDR3, as DNA: TGTGCCACCAGCACAAGACAGGGGTACTACGAGCAGTACTTC. It encodes CATSTRQGYYEQYF.